This T cell receptor (beta chain) was sequenced in a study of cytomegalovirus exposure and HLA in healthy donors listed by TCRdb under 2017. About the full investigation: In an earlier analysis of approximately 500 of the donors, 250 to 350 Gb of sequence data and 90 million to 120 million unique TCR beta sequences from 150 million to 200 million T cells were reported. About five DR-DQ haplotypes were treated as single units for association and clustering because of strong linkage in the cohort. An earlier analysis of 587 of the donors used high-throughput TCR beta sequencing to judge whether each TCR beta V gene segment behaved as functional or pseudogenic. Donor age, sex, ethnicity and CMV serostatus were compiled alongside the repertoire data. The number of donors typed differed by locus, with 629-630 for A, B, C, DRB1 and DQB1, approximately 500 for DQA1, about 610 for DPA1, and some 440 for DPB1. The study was designed to test whether signatures of past pathogen exposure could be identified by cataloging public T cell receptors. An early release that covered some 630 HLA-typed donors contained around 300 gigabases of sequencing data and 65 million to 100 million unique TCR sequences. Genome-wide SNP genotypes for about 65% of the roughly 700 donors were used in a later genetic analysis, which treated that subset as a discovery cohort. The T cell repertoires of 700 or so subjects were profiled by immunosequencing and related to cytomegalovirus serostatus. In a later analysis, previously published TCR beta repertoires from roughly 710 donors were re-analyzed and high-resolution HLA genotyping was added so that TCR occurrence patterns could be studied. High-throughput TCR immunosequencing, statistical association of individual TCRs with disease status, and machine learning were combined to predict cytomegalovirus infection status. Among about 370 genotyped donors of the cohort, an average of approximately 200,000 unique TCR beta nucleotide sequences was sequenced per donor, of which 15% to 20% were non-productive. Rather than using new phenotypic data, the later analysis identified candidate immune exposures from TCR beta sequences and from how often those sequences occurred across donors. Every repertoire in the discovery cohort had been generated on one and the same sequencing platform. Of the 300 to 450 genotyped donors, about 80% fell in the genetic ancestry cluster associated with self-reported Caucasian donors. Besides the first cohort of more than 650 subjects, a separate validation cohort made up of some 110 different subjects was used. HLA typing covered class I and class II loci at four-digit resolution.

The cohort comprised 670 or so healthy bone marrow donors. Cohort members were all nominally healthy when sampled, although unrecorded immune exposures were likely present. The donor tested CMV seropositive, placing the donor among the 250 to 300 seropositive members of the cohort. A peripheral blood sample was collected from each donor, and TCR beta sequencing was performed on peripheral blood mononuclear cells. The Qiagen DNeasy Blood Extraction Kit was used to extract genomic DNA from the blood cell samples. What the study reported, not specific to this receptor: Sequencing depth was assumed to be roughly uniform across donors in the presence/absence analyses, though that assumption may not hold. A later genetic analysis associated a missense DCLRE1C variant with V-gene and J-gene trimming of TCR beta chains, and an independent cohort replicated the association. Linkage disequilibrium might explain the correlated functional status among segregating V segments, but an unknown experimental factor could not be excluded. Strong co-occurrence of HLA alleles, especially DR and DQ, made assigning TCR associations to individual alleles difficult. The authors suggested that the approach could potentially be extended to other disease states and immunological phenotypes. The 87-base-pair reads could not distinguish some IMGT-functional V segments, including TRBV6-2 and TRBV6-3, so those segments were excluded. According to a later analysis, TCR association rates differed among HLA loci, with DRB1 alleles showing the most associated TCRs and HLA-C alleles showing the fewest. According to a later analysis, parvovirus B19, influenza, CMV and Epstein-Barr virus appeared linked to several top co-occurrence clusters. Most TCR sequences were observed very rarely across donors, whereas some public TCRs were present in many individuals. In a later analysis, about 16,000 TCR beta sequences were associated with specific HLA alleles at a false discovery rate of 0.05. The only immune exposure information available for the cohort was CMV serostatus. In both the original and validation cohorts, the classifier was reported to diagnose cytomegalovirus status with high specificity and sensitivity. In an earlier analysis of some 640 of the donors, most TCR beta V segments were observed in productive rearrangements about 87% or about 30% of the time, broadly matching IMGT annotations. Compared with equally common non-associated chains, HLA-associated TCR beta chains in a later analysis were more clonally expanded and had lower generation probabilities. Most CMV-associated TCR beta chains appeared to be HLA-restricted in a later analysis, and the HLA associations seemed to be driven largely by CMV exposure. A further reported finding was that TCR beta sequences accurately predicted the HLA-A and HLA-B alleles for most subjects in the first cohort. The study listed around 160 TCR beta chains as associated with cytomegalovirus. In a later genetic analysis, fewer N-insertions in productive TCRs were reported among donors in an Asian-associated ancestry cluster than the 666-donor mean. Because HLA typing was unavailable for some donors at each locus, only the typed subset was used in association tests. In this cohort, only TCR beta chains were sequenced, and detectable features were limited by the absence of alpha or paired-chain data. In vitro tests confirmed that three of the cytomegalovirus-associated TCR beta chains recognize cytomegalovirus antigens. The earlier analysis of 587 of the donors excluded about 16 rarely observed V segments, including chromosome 9 orphons, because counts were too low. A group of highly shared sequence variants was considered likely to be a technical artifact of the sequencing pipeline.

This clone is regarded as medium-sized (0.01 to 0.1%). The specificity of this receptor is unknown. The record has no base qualities; no much larger clone is one base away. Libraries were constructed by the immunoSEQ multiplex PCR assay. For the multiplex PCR, a mixture combining 60 forward primers for TCR Vbeta segments and 13 reverse primers for TCR Jbeta segments was used. A multiplex PCR assay on genomic DNA amplified the CDR3 region of rearranged TCR beta genes. On the Illumina HiSeq System, the amplified TCR beta libraries were sequenced as 87-base-pair reads. The source study handled its data this way. Across the roughly 600 repertoires, a later analysis counted 80 million or so unique TCR beta chains, about 10 million of which were shared by at least two donors. To remove PCR and sequencing errors, raw reads were error-corrected and collapsed into unique sequences using a nearest-neighbor algorithm that merged closely related sequences. Alignment of CDR3 sequences to IMGT reference sequences was used to assign V, D and J gene segments. Each retained sequence needed at least a six-nucleotide match to both a V gene segment and a J gene segment. Rearrangements were called productive when the CDR3 lacked stop codons and stayed in frame with V and J; all others were non-productive. CDR3 was defined according to IMGT convention as the region running from the second conserved V-encoded cysteine to the conserved J-encoded phenylalanine. Sequences without an unambiguous match to a single V gene segment were excluded from the earlier analysis of almost 600 of the donors. An earlier analysis of some 500 of the donors classified V segments as functional when productive rearrangements were above 56.7% and as segregating when the standard deviation between donors was above 5%. A statistical classification framework was built to diagnose cytomegalovirus status from the catalog of TCR beta chain sequences. In a later analysis, TCR nucleotide sequences were compared against IMGT/GENE-DB human TR gene sequences so that V and J genes could be assigned. The TCRdist pipeline was used in a later analysis to assign CDR3 sequences and most-parsimonious VDJ recombination scenarios. In a later analysis, each TCR beta chain was defined by its CDR3 amino acid sequence together with its V-gene family, and reads lacking a unique V-gene family were excluded. A later analysis removed 550 to 650 highly shared, low-generation-probability nucleotide sequences to deal with suspected cross-contamination and a sequencing artifact. For each public chain, a later analysis derived a clonal expansion index from normalized ranks of inferred template counts within each repertoire. In a later analysis, generation probabilities were computed with a VDJ recombination model fitted to out-of-frame rearrangements, and the resulting probabilities were checked against IGoR. In a later analysis, TCR-TCR, TCR-HLA and TCR-CMV co-occurrence was scored with hypergeometric tests, and a repertoire-size bias correction was applied to TCR pairs. In a later analysis, false discovery rates were estimated by permuting HLA or CMV assignments 20 times. A later analysis grouped co-occurring TCRs with DBSCAN, adding TCRdist sequence similarity when clustering within HLA-allele-positive subsets. Repertoires with fewer than 30,000 or more than 120,000 public chains, plus five repertoires with anomalous nucleotide sharing, were excluded from co-occurrence clustering. TCRdb carries this immuneACCESS record with in-frame sequences only. Its versions omit some clonotypes, under half of them owing to an unresolved V gene in the studies checked, with the rest unexplained. V, J and clone size reflect that table, while D and trimming were determined from the DNA. A total of some 120,000 clones appear in this sample, around 73% of them only once. The ten largest clonotypes hold less than 5% of the sample.

V and J lose 7 bases and 6 bases, and a span of 15 bases separates them. As encoded in the germline V gene (reference sequence), CDR1 is MNHEY while CDR2 is SMNVEV. The CDR3 runs 13 residues from the cysteine to the phenylalanine. Left in the record is the CDR3 DNA by itself, 39 bases read in frame from the first base. The sequence was collected from a man in his 60s in good health and CMV-seropositive. The chain links TRBV27 with TRBJ1-2; the D segment cannot be called with confidence. The sequencing sample was made of PBMCs. CDR3 protein: CASMNGRNHGYTF. The DNA reads as follows: TGTGCCAGCATGAACGGCAGGAACCATGGCTACACCTTC.